The 22 T cell receptor beta chains below come from one sample, sequenced in a study of graft-versus-host responses after intestinal transplantation. Here immunoSEQ multiplex PCR was the method, and the copy in TCRdb shows in-frame clones only, minus some. The sample lists roughly 7,000 clones, 20% to 25% occurring once. The sample was alloreactive CD4+ T cells from a mixed lymphocyte reaction culture, taken before transplantation. Subset given: CFSE-low proliferating T cells sorted from roughly six-day pre-transplant mixed lymphocyte reaction (GvH or HvG direction). Receptors originate from a human patient who was an organ donor for intestinal transplantation.

The chain employs TRBV5-5 and TRBJ2-7, with D hard to call. From germline, CDR1 is SGHKS and CDR2 YYEKEE (reference sequence). Trimming left V 5 bases short and J 2 bases short, with 11 bases between. The CDR3 spans 13 residues. The CDR3 sequence: CASRNGDPYEQYF. CDR3 DNA sequence: TGTGCCAGCAGAAACGGAGATCCCTACGAGCAGTACTTC.

This clone has a handful of counts. A single base separates this from a much larger clone, so it may be a read error. This sample includes further DNA sequences coding for the same CDR3. The chain uses TRBV6-6 and TRBJ1-5; the D gene is possibly TRBD1 (5 bases). With 5 bases removed from V and 2 bases from J, the gap between germline ends came to 16 bases. Germline V gene lookup returns CDR1 MNHNY and CDR2 SVGAGI (reference sequence). The CDR3 totals 16 residues. CDR3 residues: CASSHFQGVGNQPQHF. The CDR3 DNA is TGTGCCAGCAGTCACTTCCAGGGCGTTGGCAATCAGCCCCAGCATTTT.

The rearrangement links TRBV27 to TRBJ2-7; TRBD2 matches 8 bases. Germline V gives CDR1 MNHEY, CDR2 SMNVEV (reference sequence). V was clipped by 3 bases and J by 3 bases; unmatched bases: 4. The CDR3 extends over 14 amino acids. DNA for the CDR3: TGTGCCAGCAGTTTCGTAGCGGGAAGCTACGAGCAGTACTTC. This encodes CASSFVAGSYEQYF.

This clone has more than one count but fewer than ten. V usage is TRBV5-6 and J usage is TRBJ2-3; 10 nucleotides agree with TRBD2. The CDR3 length is 15 residues. Germline CDR1 and CDR2: SGHDT and YYEEEE. Germline trimming cut 4 bases from V and 2 bases from J; bases unmatched to any gene: 4. The CDR3 bases are TGTGCCAGCAGCCCTCTAGCGGGAGTCACAGATACGCAGTATTTT. It codes for CASSPLAGVTDTQYF.

The chain has TRBV30 and TRBJ2-1, with D possibly matching TRBD2 (5 bases). CDR1 is GTSNPN, CDR2 SVGIG, per germline (reference sequence). Trimming removed 4 bases at V and 9 bases at J, with 22 bases between. The CDR3 runs 15 residues. The CDR3 loop reads CAWNLFKAAIGEQFF. CDR3 sequence (DNA): TGTGCCTGGAATCTCTTCAAAGCGGCAATCGGTGAGCAGTTCTTC. The entire variable domain, with the rest obtained from reference TRBV30 and TRBJ2-1, is as follows: SQTIHQWPATLVQPVGSPLSLECTVEGTSNPNLYWYRQAAGRGLQLLFYSVGIGQISSEVPQNLSASRPQDRQFILSSKKLLLSDSGFYLCAWNLFKAAIGEQFFGPGTRLTVL.

This chain joins TRBV14 and TRBJ1-3; no definite D call. V was cut by 3 bases and J by 0 bases, with 3 bases left in between. This CDR3 is 13 amino acids long. Germline V gene sequence: CDR1 SGHDN, CDR2 FVKESK. The CDR3 nucleotides are TGTGCCAGCAGCCACAACTCTGGAAACACCATATATTTT. Amino acids: CASSHNSGNTIYF.

This clone was seen more than once but under ten times. This chain connects TRBV4-2 to TRBJ2-1; weak D call: TRBD2 (7 bases). Trimming took off 5 bases at V and 9 bases at J, with 14 bases between the two ends. CDR3 size: 13 residues. Germline loops: CDR1 LGHNA, CDR2 YNFKEQ. The CDR3 is CASSYPGGGEQFF. The CDR3 DNA is TGTGCCAGCAGCTACCCGGGGGGCGGTGAGCAGTTCTTC.

This clone ranks as medium-sized (0.01 to 0.1%). The chain carries TRBV7-9 and TRBJ2-3, with 9 bases identical to TRBD2. V trimming: 3 bases; J trimming: 0 bases; junction bases outside the gene matches: 10. This CDR3 comprises 18 residues. Germline loops: CDR1 SEHNR, CDR2 FQNEAQ (reference sequence). CDR3 region: CASSFGLSGGPSTDTQYF. CDR3 DNA: TGTGCCAGCAGCTTTGGACTTAGCGGGGGCCCTAGCACAGATACGCAGTATTTT.

In this sample, this clone turned up a few times. The chain joins TRBV6-5 to TRBJ1-1; perhaps TRBD1 as D (5 bases). CDR1 is MNHEY, CDR2 SVGAGI, per germline. The CDR3 is 13 residues long. Trimming left V 6 bases short and J 4 bases short, with 12 bases between. CDR3 coding DNA: TGTGCCAGCAGGTTCCGGGGGATCACTGAAGCTTTCTTT. It codes for CASRFRGITEAFF.

This clone was seen a handful of times. V is TRBV6-6 and J is TRBJ1-3, with D perhaps matching TRBD1 (5 bases). This CDR3 comprises 14 residues. The V end lost 2 bases, the J end lost 0 bases, and 5 bases lay between the germline ends. Germline CDR1 reads MNHNY; CDR2 reads SVGAGI (reference sequence). The CDR3 is CASSYRGSGNTIYF. The DNA for the CDR3 is TGTGCCAGCAGTTACAGGGGCTCTGGAAACACCATATATTTT.

The rearrangement uses TRBV6-9 and TRBJ2-6, with TRBD2 as a possible D gene (5 bases). The CDR3 length is 15 residues. Germline values: CDR1 MNHGY, CDR2 SVAAGI. Trimming cost V 3 bases and J 0 bases, with 6 bases left between them. The CDR3 sequence: CASSYEGSGANVLTF. The CDR3 coding sequence is TGTGCCAGCAGTTACGAGGGCTCTGGGGCCAACGTCCTGACTTTC.

With respect to this clone: An end of the junction differs from the germline gene, which may be a read error. The chain uses TRBV10-3 and TRBJ2-7; D gene ambiguous. Germline CDR1 is ENHRY and CDR2 is SYGVKD. The CDR3 is 14 amino acids. Here the CDR3 reads CASSEMVPVYEQYF. CDR3 DNA: TGTGCCAGCAGTGAGATGGTTCCCGTTTACGAGCAGTACTTC.

The rearrangement joins TRBV7-4 to TRBJ1-1, with D perhaps TRBD1 (6 bases). V lost 5 bases, J lost 7 bases, and 14 bases lay in between. Germline V gene sequence: CDR1 SGHVT, CDR2 SQSDAQ. This CDR3 region has 13 residues. CDR3 nucleotide sequence: TGTGCCAGCAGCCCAAGGGGGGAACGTGAAGCTTTCTTT. This encodes CASSPRGEREAFF.

This clone has only a few counts. The chain employs TRBV4-1 and TRBJ2-1, with TRBD2 matching 7 bases. Germline V gene lookup returns CDR1 MGHRA and CDR2 YSYEKL. There are 16 residues in the CDR3. Germline trimming cut 4 bases from V and 2 bases from J; bases unmatched to any gene: 8. CDR3 in DNA: TGCGCCAGCAGCCCTGTGGGAGGGTCACCCTACAATGAGCAGTTCTTC. Encoded protein: CASSPVGGSPYNEQFF.

V is TRBV7-2 and J is TRBJ2-3, with TRBD2 matching over 10 bases. The CDR3 covers 17 residues. Germline V gene data show CDR1 as SGHTA and CDR2 as FQGNSA. V lost 2 bases to trimming and J lost 2 bases; unmatched junction nucleotides: 7. The DNA of the CDR3 is TGTGCCAGCAGCTTATGGCTAGCGGGGGTATACACAGATACGCAGTATTTT. Protein product: CASSLWLAGVYTDTQYF. Full variable domain (missing parts from reference TRBV7-2 and TRBJ2-3): GAGVSQSPSNKVTEKGKDVELRCDPISGHTALYWYRQSLGQGLEFLIYFQGNSAPDKSGLPSDRFSAERTGGSVSTLTIQRTQQEDSAVYLCASSLWLAGVYTDTQYFGPGTRLTVL.

In its sample, this clone was seen a few times. The chain links TRBV6-9 to TRBJ1-1, with TRBD1 as a possible D gene (6 bases). Deletions cut 6 bases from V and 5 bases from J, with 22 bases between. Per the germline V gene, CDR1 is MNHGY and CDR2 is SVAAGI. The CDR3 length is 16 residues. The CDR3: CASSDYQITGRTEAFF. In DNA form, the CDR3 reads TGTGCCAGCAGCGACTACCAAATCACAGGGAGGACTGAAGCTTTCTTT.

This clone counts as medium-sized (0.01 to 0.1%). V gene TRBV5-4 combines with J gene TRBJ2-3; 11 bases line up with TRBD2. J lost 6 bases, V lost 4 bases, and 13 bases had no gene match. Germline V lookup: CDR1 SGHNT, CDR2 YYREEE (reference sequence). The CDR3 contains 17 residues. The CDR3 DNA reads TGTGCCAGCAGCCCCCCGGGGGGTCTAGCGGGAGGTGATACGCAGTATTTT. It encodes CASSPPGGLAGGDTQYF.

The gene calls are TRBV6-6 and TRBJ2-3; the D gene is possibly TRBD1 (6 bases). The CDR3 contains 16 residues. Germline V gene sequence: CDR1 MNHNY, CDR2 SVGAGI (reference sequence). The V end lost 2 bases, the J end lost 1 base, and 13 bases lay between the germline ends. This CDR3 is CASSYGQPIRTDTQYF. DNA for the CDR3: TGTGCCAGCAGTTACGGACAGCCGATTCGCACAGATACGCAGTATTTT.

This clone is categorized as medium-sized. The chain uses TRBV28 and TRBJ1-5; D ambiguous. V was trimmed by 3 bases and J by 2 bases, leaving 8 bases between them. The CDR3 contains 14 residues. Germline V gene data show CDR1 as MDHEN and CDR2 as SYDVKM. The CDR3 sequence: CASSLRAGNQPQHF. In DNA, the CDR3 is TGTGCCAGCAGTTTGCGGGCAGGCAATCAGCCCCAGCATTTT.

On this clone: This may stem from a read error, because a much larger clone lies one nucleotide away. This chain links TRBV29-1 with TRBJ1-1; 9 positions match TRBD1. CDR1 is SQVTM and CDR2 is ANQGSEA in the germline V gene. The ends lost 7 bases at V and 4 bases at J; junction bases unmatched: 13. The CDR3 covers 15 residues. Here the CDR3 DNA reads TGCAGCGGTGTCCCCTTGTTGGACAGGGGCACTGAAGCTTTCTTT. It yields the protein CSGVPLLDRGTEAFF.

With respect to this clone: A much larger clone differs by one base, so this may be a read error. The chain combines TRBV5-1 with TRBJ1-3; 7 bases map to TRBD1. Germline V gene data show CDR1 as SGHRS and CDR2 as YFSETQ. CDR3 size: 15 residues. This chain's CDR3 is CASSLIGGSGSTIYF. As DNA, the CDR3 is TGCGCCAGCAGCTTGATAGGGGGCTCTGGAAGCACCATATATTTT.

By sample share, this clone is large. The rearrangement joins TRBV5-1 to TRBJ1-3, with D possibly being TRBD1 (5 bases). The CDR3 extends over 14 amino acids. Germline V gives CDR1 SGHRS, CDR2 YFSETQ. V lost 2 bases to trimming and J lost 4 bases, with 10 bases between them. This CDR3 is CASSLGEGGNTIYF. DNA for the CDR3: TGCGCCAGCAGCTTAGGGGAGGGAGGAAACACCATATATTTT.